This T cell receptor beta chain was identified during a study of Graves' ophthalmopathy and Graves' hyperthyroidism. RNA transcripts served as template for amplifying TCR beta CDR3 sequences. Second-round multiplex PCR followed a first-round RT-PCR using HTBI primers. TCRdb re-derived calls from the multiplex PCR reads in MiXCR, one entry per CDR3 protein. The sample records a few hundred thousand distinct CDR3 sequences, 20% to 25% being singletons. This CDR3 spans 15 amino acids. Between the trimmed V and J ends, which lost 7 bases and 1 base, there was a span of 16 bases. Looked up from germline, CDR1 is MNHEY and CDR2 is SMNVEV (reference sequence).

Sequencing input: peripheral blood. The TCR originated in a woman aged 45 to 65 with Graves' ophthalmopathy. V and J are TRBV27 and TRBJ1-1; D possibly corresponds to TRBD1 (5 bases). The CDR3 protein is CASTPPGAGNTEAFF. CDR3 bases: TGTGCCAGCACCCCCCCCGGGGCAGGGAACACTGAAGCTTTCTTT.